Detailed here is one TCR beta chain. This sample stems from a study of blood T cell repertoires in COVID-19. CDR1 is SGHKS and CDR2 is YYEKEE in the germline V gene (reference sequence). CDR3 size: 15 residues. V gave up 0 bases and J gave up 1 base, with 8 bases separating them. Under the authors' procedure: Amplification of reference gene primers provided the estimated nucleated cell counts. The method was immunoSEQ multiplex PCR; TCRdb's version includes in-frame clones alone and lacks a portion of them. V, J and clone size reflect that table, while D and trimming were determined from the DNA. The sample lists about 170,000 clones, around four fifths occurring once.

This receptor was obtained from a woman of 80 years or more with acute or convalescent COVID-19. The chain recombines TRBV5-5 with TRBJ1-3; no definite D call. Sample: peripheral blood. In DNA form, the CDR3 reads TGTGCCAGCAGCTTGGTTTCTCAGTCTGGAAACACCATATATTTT. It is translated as CASSLVSQSGNTIYF.